The rows below give T cell receptor beta chains drawn from one sample of a study of beta chain features in type 1 diabetes. The assay was immunoSEQ multiplex PCR, and TCRdb's table has in-frame clones only and misses some. The repertoire holds about 39,000 clones, with more than 40% as singletons. Sequenced sample: central memory CD4+ T cells from blood. The source of these receptors is a woman under 30 in good health. The CDR3 runs from the conserved cysteine through the conserved F or W. The order of the fields is clone size, J gene, D gene, V gene, CDR3 protein, CDR3 DNA. A D gene is named only where the DNA matches it firmly. Clone size is given for some rows only: seen once, a few or many times, or a class if the clone is expanded.

clone_size: -
j_call: TRBJ2-1
d_call: -
v_call: TRBV5-6
cdr3_aa: CASSFYPGEGTYNEQFF
cdr3_nt: TGTGCCAGCAGCTTTTACCCGGGAGAGGGTACTTACAATGAGCAGTTCTTC

clone_size: few
j_call: TRBJ1-6
d_call: TRBD1
v_call: TRBV2
cdr3_aa: CASSADRDSYNSPLHF
cdr3_nt: TGTGCCAGCAGTGCCGACAGGGACTCCTATAATTCACCCCTCCACTTT

clone_size: -
j_call: TRBJ2-2
d_call: -
v_call: TRBV6-6
cdr3_aa: CASTRDSRGTGELFF
cdr3_nt: TGTGCCAGCACCCGAGACAGCCGGGGGACCGGGGAGCTGTTTTTT

clone_size: -
j_call: TRBJ2-7
d_call: TRBD1
v_call: TRBV19
cdr3_aa: CASTRDRSSYEQYF
cdr3_nt: TGTGCCAGTACTAGGGACAGGAGCTCCTACGAGCAGTACTTC

clone_size: few
j_call: TRBJ1-1
d_call: -
v_call: TRBV30
cdr3_aa: CAWRAQGVSRNTEAFF
cdr3_nt: TGTGCCTGGAGGGCGCAAGGGGTGTCTAGGAACACTGAAGCTTTCTTT

clone_size: -
j_call: TRBJ1-5
d_call: -
v_call: TRBV7-9
cdr3_aa: CASSLGTGRVNQPQHF
cdr3_nt: TGTGCCAGCAGCTTAGGTACAGGGCGGGTCAATCAGCCCCAGCATTTT

clone_size: -
j_call: TRBJ1-1
d_call: -
v_call: TRBV18
cdr3_aa: CASSPVFATANTEAFF
cdr3_nt: TGTGCCAGCTCACCGGTCTTCGCGACAGCGAACACTGAAGCTTTCTTT

clone_size: -
j_call: TRBJ2-7
d_call: TRBD2
v_call: TRBV27
cdr3_aa: CASSLFGTSGVYEQYF
cdr3_nt: TGTGCCAGCAGTTTGTTCGGGACTAGCGGGGTCTACGAGCAGTACTTC

clone_size: many
j_call: TRBJ1-4
d_call: -
v_call: TRBV6-1
cdr3_aa: CASSDRGGSEKLFF
cdr3_nt: TGTGCCAGCAGTGATCGGGGGGGATCTGAAAAACTGTTTTTT

clone_size: -
j_call: TRBJ1-5
d_call: -
v_call: TRBV19
cdr3_aa: CASSIVGRSQHF
cdr3_nt: TGTGCCAGTAGTATAGTAGGCAGGTCCCAGCATTTT

clone_size: -
j_call: TRBJ2-5
d_call: TRBD2
v_call: TRBV30
cdr3_aa: CAWSQRGGETQYF
cdr3_nt: TGTGCCTGGAGTCAGCGGGGGGGTGAGACCCAGTACTTC

clone_size: -
j_call: TRBJ2-2
d_call: -
v_call: TRBV6-4
cdr3_aa: CASSEGVAGELFF
cdr3_nt: TGTGCCAGCAGTGAAGGGGTCGCCGGGGAGCTGTTTTTT

clone_size: medium-sized
j_call: TRBJ2-7
d_call: -
v_call: TRBV7-6
cdr3_aa: CASSLSAGTIYEQYF
cdr3_nt: TGTGCCAGCAGCTTAAGTGCCGGGACAATCTACGAGCAGTACTTC

clone_size: many
j_call: TRBJ1-5
d_call: TRBD1
v_call: TRBV18
cdr3_aa: CASSEDRGGQPQHF
cdr3_nt: TGTGCCAGCTCAGAGGACAGGGGAGGACAGCCCCAGCATTTT

clone_size: few
j_call: TRBJ2-1
d_call: -
v_call: TRBV2
cdr3_aa: CASTNYGGYNEQFF
cdr3_nt: TGTGCCAGCACCAATTATGGAGGCTACAATGAGCAGTTCTTC

clone_size: -
j_call: TRBJ2-5
d_call: TRBD1
v_call: TRBV2
cdr3_aa: CASSESRTGETQYF
cdr3_nt: TGTGCCAGCAGTGAGTCCCGGACAGGGGAGACCCAGTACTTC

clone_size: -
j_call: TRBJ1-4
d_call: -
v_call: TRBV29-1
cdr3_aa: CSVGSGEKLFF
cdr3_nt: TGCAGCGTTGGGTCGGGTGAAAAACTGTTTTTT

clone_size: -
j_call: TRBJ2-3
d_call: TRBD2
v_call: TRBV11-2
cdr3_aa: CASSLGSGGSDTQYF
cdr3_nt: TGTGCCAGCAGCTTAGGATCGGGGGGGTCAGATACGCAGTATTTT

clone_size: -
j_call: TRBJ1-4
d_call: -
v_call: TRBV18
cdr3_aa: CASSPQQNEKLFF
cdr3_nt: TGTGCCAGCTCACCCCAACAGAATGAAAAACTGTTTTTT

clone_size: -
j_call: TRBJ2-2
d_call: -
v_call: TRBV5-6
cdr3_aa: CASSLAGGGTGELFF
cdr3_nt: TGTGCCAGCAGCTTGGCGGGGGGCGGTACCGGGGAGCTGTTTTTT

clone_size: few
j_call: TRBJ2-5
d_call: TRBD1
v_call: TRBV6-1
cdr3_aa: CASTDRGSETQYF
cdr3_nt: TGTGCCAGCACCGACAGGGGATCGGAGACCCAGTACTTC

clone_size: -
j_call: TRBJ2-7
d_call: TRBD2
v_call: TRBV30
cdr3_aa: CAWSPGLASSYEQYF
cdr3_nt: TGTGCCTGGAGTCCAGGACTAGCGTCATCCTACGAGCAGTACTTC

clone_size: once
j_call: TRBJ2-2
d_call: -
v_call: TRBV19
cdr3_aa: CASWKTGNTGELFF
cdr3_nt: TGTGCCAGTTGGAAGACAGGGAACACCGGGGAGCTGTTTTTT

clone_size: few
j_call: TRBJ2-2
d_call: -
v_call: TRBV28
cdr3_aa: CASVRGSTGELFF
cdr3_nt: TGTGCCAGCGTCAGGGGTAGCACCGGGGAGCTGTTTTTT

clone_size: few
j_call: TRBJ2-2
d_call: -
v_call: TRBV13
cdr3_aa: CASSLQGAGELFF
cdr3_nt: TGTGCCAGCAGCTTACAGGGTGCCGGGGAGCTGTTTTTT

clone_size: -
j_call: TRBJ2-3
d_call: TRBD1
v_call: TRBV10-3
cdr3_aa: CAIRGRDRTTDTQYF
cdr3_nt: TGTGCCATCAGGGGACGGGACAGGACCACAGATACGCAGTATTTT